The entry that follows covers one T cell receptor beta chain sequence. Its antigen is undetermined. The data were taken from a study of human versus mouse CDR3 diversity and MHC coevolution. General study points: Humans had the largest estimated TCR beta repertoire, about 1.6 million clonotypes.

Trimming cost V 4 bases and J 2 bases; bases outside gene matches: 2. From germline, CDR1 is SGHNT and CDR2 YYREEE (reference sequence). The CDR3 has 13 residues. Measured with immunoSEQ multiplex PCR; TCRdb has only the in-frame clones, and not every one. The table shows roughly 80,000 clones, with 85% to 95% occurring only once. Sample: naive CD4+ T cells from blood. Subset reported: CD45RO-negative CD62L-positive naive CD4 T cells. The rearrangement joins TRBV5-4 to TRBJ1-2; 7 nucleotides line up with TRBD1. This TCR was sampled from a person between 25 and 70 years old in good health. CDR3 in amino acids: CASSRDRNYGYTF. As DNA, the CDR3 is TGTGCCAGCAGCCGGGACAGAAACTATGGCTACACCTTC.